Listed here is a single T cell receptor (beta chain). This CDR3 spans 10 amino acids. With 3 bases removed from V and 11 bases from J, the gap between germline ends came to 7 bases. CDR1 SNHLY and CDR2 FYNNEI come from the germline V gene. These data belong to a study of technical replicates of blood from a handful of donors. Using immunoSEQ multiplex PCR, the repertoire was profiled, and TCRdb retains in-frame clones only, with some absent. The sample holds approximately 87,000 clones, approximately 94% seen once. The source of this sequence is a human donor in good health. The sample was T cells isolated from PBMCs. The V and J genes are TRBV2 and TRBJ1-2; D call uncertain. This chain's CDR3 is CASSDLLYTF. The CDR3 DNA reads as TGTGCCAGCAGTGATCTCCTTTACACCTTC.